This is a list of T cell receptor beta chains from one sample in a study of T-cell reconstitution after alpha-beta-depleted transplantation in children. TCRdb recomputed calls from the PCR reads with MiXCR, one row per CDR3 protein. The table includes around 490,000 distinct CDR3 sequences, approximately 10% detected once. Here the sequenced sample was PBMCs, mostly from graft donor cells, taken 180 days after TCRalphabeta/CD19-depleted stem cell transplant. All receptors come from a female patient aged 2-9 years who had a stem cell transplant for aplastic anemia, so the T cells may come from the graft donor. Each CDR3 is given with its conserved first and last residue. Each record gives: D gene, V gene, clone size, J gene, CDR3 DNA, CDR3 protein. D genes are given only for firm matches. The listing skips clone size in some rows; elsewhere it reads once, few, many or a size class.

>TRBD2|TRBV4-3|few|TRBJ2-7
TGCGCCAGCAGCCAAGAAAGGGCGGGAGCATACGAGCAGTACTTC
CASSQERAGAYEQYF
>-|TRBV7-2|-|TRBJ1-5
TGTGCCAGCAGCCGGAGAGGGAGGGAGTATCAGCCCCAGCATTTT
CASSRRGREYQPQHF
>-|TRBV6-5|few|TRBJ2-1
TGTGCCAGCAGTTACTCGATGGCGGCTAGGCCCAACAATGAGCAGTTCTTC
CASSYSMAARPNNEQFF
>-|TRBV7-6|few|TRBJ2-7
TGTGCCAGCAGCTTAGCCGACTCGCCAAGGAACGAGCAGTACTTC
CASSLADSPRNEQYF
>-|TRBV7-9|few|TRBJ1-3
TGTGCCAGCAGCTTACAGGAGAGCTCTGGAAACACCATATATTTT
CASSLQESSGNTIYF
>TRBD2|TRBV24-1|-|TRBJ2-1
TGTGCCACCAGTGAACGGCGGGGGGGCTACAATGAGCAGTTCTTC
CATSERRGGYNEQFF
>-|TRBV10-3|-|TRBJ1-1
TGTGCCATCAGTGGCAAGGGGCTGAACACTGAAGCTTTCTTT
CAISGKGLNTEAFF
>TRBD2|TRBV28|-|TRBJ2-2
TGTGCCAGCAGTTTGACGGGAGGGCCGTACACCGGGGAGCTGTTTTTT
CASSLTGGPYTGELFF
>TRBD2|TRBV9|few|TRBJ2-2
TGTGCCAGCAGCGTCCCCTCCGCGGGAGTAAACACCGGGGAGCTGTTTTTT
CASSVPSAGVNTGELFF
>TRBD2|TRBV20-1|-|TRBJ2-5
TGCAGTGCTAGAGCGACTAGCGGGAGAAAAGAGACCCAGTACTTC
CSARATSGRKETQYF
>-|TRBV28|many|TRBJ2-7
TGTGCCAGCAGTTTTTATGCAGGGTACTACGAGCAGTACTTC
CASSFYAGYYEQYF
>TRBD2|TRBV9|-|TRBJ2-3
TGTGCCAGCAGCGTAGCCTCAACTAGCGGTATGGCTTCCACAGATACGCAGTATTTT
CASSVASTSGMASTDTQYF
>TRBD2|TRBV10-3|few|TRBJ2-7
TGTGCCATCAGTGACCGCGGACTAAGAGCGGGAGGTGCGACTGTCTACGAGCAGTACTTC
CAISDRGLRAGGATVYEQYF
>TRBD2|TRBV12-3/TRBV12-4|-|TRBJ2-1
TGTGCCAGCGGTTCTATAGCGGGAGGTGGCCCCAATGAGCAGTTCTTC
CASGSIAGGGPNEQFF
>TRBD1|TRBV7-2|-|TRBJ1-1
TGTGCCAGCAGCCCCCTGGACAGGCACGCTGAAGCTTTCTTT
CASSPLDRHAEAFF
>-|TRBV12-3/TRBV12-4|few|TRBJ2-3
TGTGCCCTTGGCGCTAGCGCAGATACGCAGTATTTT
CALGASADTQYF
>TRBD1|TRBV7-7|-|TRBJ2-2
TGTGCCAGCAGCTTAACATCGGGACAGGGCTATACCGGGGAGCTGTTTTTT
CASSLTSGQGYTGELFF
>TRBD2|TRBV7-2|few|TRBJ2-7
TGTGCCAGCAGCTTAGTAGGACTAGCGGGTCCCTCCTACGAGCAGTACTTC
CASSLVGLAGPSYEQYF
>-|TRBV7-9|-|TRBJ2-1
TGTGCCAGCAGCTTAGGGGCAGGCTCCTCGGATGAGCAGTTCTTC
CASSLGAGSSDEQFF
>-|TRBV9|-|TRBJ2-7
TGTGCCAGCAGCCCCACGGGACCTTACTCCTACGAGCAGTACTTC
CASSPTGPYSYEQYF
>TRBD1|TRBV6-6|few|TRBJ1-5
TGTGCCAGCAGACAGGGGGAACAGCCCCAGCATTTT
CASRQGEQPQHF
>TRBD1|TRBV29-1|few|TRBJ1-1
TGCAGCGTTAAGACAGGGGTCACTGAAGCTTTCTTT
CSVKTGVTEAFF
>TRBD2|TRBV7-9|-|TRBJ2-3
TGTGCCAGCAGCTTAGGGGGGGTTAGCGGGGCCACAGATACGCAGTATTTT
CASSLGGVSGATDTQYF
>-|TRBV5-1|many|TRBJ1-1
TGCGCCAGCAGCTTGACCCAAATGAACACTGAAGCTTTCTTT
CASSLTQMNTEAFF
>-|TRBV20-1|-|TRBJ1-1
TGCAGTGCTAGCGGCATACTGAACACTGAAGCTTTCTTT
CSASGILNTEAFF
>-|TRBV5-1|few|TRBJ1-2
TGCGCCAGCAGCCCCGGGTACTATGGCTACACCTTC
CASSPGYYGYTF
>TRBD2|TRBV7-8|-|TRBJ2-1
TGTGCCAGCAGCCTTACTCTCGGGACTAGCGGGAGCGTTGAGCAGTTCTTC
CASSLTLGTSGSVEQFF
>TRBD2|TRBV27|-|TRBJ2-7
TGTGCCAGCAGTTTGAGACTGCTAGCGGGAGGGCCCTACGAGCAGTACTTC
CASSLRLLAGGPYEQYF
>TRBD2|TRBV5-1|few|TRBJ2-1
TGCGCCAGCAGCTTGGGGGGACTAGCGGGGATCTACAATGAGCAGTTCTTC
CASSLGGLAGIYNEQFF
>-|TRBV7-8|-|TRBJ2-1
TGTGCCAGCAGCTCCAGATACAATGAGCAGTTCTTC
CASSSRYNEQFF
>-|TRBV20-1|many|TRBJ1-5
TGCAGTGCTGGTTTCCCGGGGGATAGCAATCAGCCCCAGCATTTT
CSAGFPGDSNQPQHF
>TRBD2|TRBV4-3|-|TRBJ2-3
TGCGCCAGCAGTCCCTCGACTAGCAAGGAAGATACGCAGTATTTT
CASSPSTSKEDTQYF
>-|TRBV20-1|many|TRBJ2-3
TGCAGGGTGAGGCGACTCGGCACAGATACGCAGTATTTT
CRVRRLGTDTQYF
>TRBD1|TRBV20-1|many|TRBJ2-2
TGCAGTGCTAACCCGGGACAGGGGGTGACCGGGGAGCTGTTTTTT
CSANPGQGVTGELFF
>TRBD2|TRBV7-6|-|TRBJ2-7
TGTGCCAGCAGCCCGCGACTAGCGGGACAGCTGGGGGAGCAGTACTTC
CASSPRLAGQLGEQYF
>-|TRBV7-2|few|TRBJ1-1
TGTGCCAGCAGCTTAGTACCGGGGACAATGAACACTGAAGCTTTCTTT
CASSLVPGTMNTEAFF
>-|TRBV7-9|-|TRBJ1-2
TGTGCCAGCAGCTTCGGCACAGGGCACTATGGCTACACCTTC
CASSFGTGHYGYTF
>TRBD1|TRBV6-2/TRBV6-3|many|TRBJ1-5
TGTGCCAGCAGACGACCGGGACAGTTCAATCAGCCCCAGCATTTT
CASRRPGQFNQPQHF
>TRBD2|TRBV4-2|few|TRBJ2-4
TGTGCCAGCAGCCAAGATGTGGGGTCTAGCGGAGACATTCAGTACTTC
CASSQDVGSSGDIQYF
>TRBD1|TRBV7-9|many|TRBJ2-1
TGTGCCAGCAGCTCTCCCCGGGACAGGGGGCATAATGACAATGAGCAGTTCTTC
CASSSPRDRGHNDNEQFF
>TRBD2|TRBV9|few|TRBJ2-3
TGTGCCAGCAGCGTTGGACTAGCGGGAGTAGATACGCAGTATTTT
CASSVGLAGVDTQYF
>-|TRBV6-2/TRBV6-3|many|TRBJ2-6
TGTGCCAGCAGTTACGCAGTGTTCTCTGGGGCCAACGTCCTGACTTTC
CASSYAVFSGANVLTF
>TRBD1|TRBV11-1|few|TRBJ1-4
TGTGCCAGCAGCCCGACAGGGGGCCTCCGCCCTCCGAGAGAAAAACTGTTTTTT
CASSPTGGLRPPREKLFF
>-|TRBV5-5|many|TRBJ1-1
TGTGCCAGCAGCTTGGCCGGGCCTCACTACACTGAAGCTTTCTTT
CASSLAGPHYTEAFF
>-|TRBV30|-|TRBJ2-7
TGTGCCTGGGAAGTGGGACAACACTACGAGCAGTACTTC
CAWEVGQHYEQYF
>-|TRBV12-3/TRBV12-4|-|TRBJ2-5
TGTGCCAGCAGACCTAGGGGCCAAGAGACCCAGTACTTC
CASRPRGQETQYF
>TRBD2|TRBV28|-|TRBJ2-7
TGTGCCAGCCTGCCGGGACTATACTCCTACGAGCAGTACTTC
CASLPGLYSYEQYF
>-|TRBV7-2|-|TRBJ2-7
TGTGCCAGCACCCTACAATACGACTCCTACGAGCAGTACTTC
CASTLQYDSYEQYF
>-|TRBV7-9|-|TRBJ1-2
TGTGCCAGCAGGTGGGAGGGCTATGGCTACACCTTC
CASRWEGYGYTF
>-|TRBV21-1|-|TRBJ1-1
TGTGCCAGCAGACACACAGGGGGAATCACTGAAGCTTTCTTT
CASRHTGGITEAFF
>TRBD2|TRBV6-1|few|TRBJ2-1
TGTGCCAGCAGCCCCGCCGGGACTAGCGTATACAATGAGCAGTTCTTC
CASSPAGTSVYNEQFF
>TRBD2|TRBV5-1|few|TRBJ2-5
TGCGCCAGCAGCTTGAACAGCGGGAGACAAGAGACCCAGTACTTC
CASSLNSGRQETQYF